Below, 29 T cell receptor beta chains from the same sample are listed, as sequenced in a study of regulatory T cells in long-lasting Graves disease. In building TCR beta libraries, iRepertoire HTBI primers were used together with Arm-PCR of CDR3 regions. Via MiXCR, TCRdb re-called the multiplex PCR reads, giving one row per CDR3 protein. The sample holds roughly 520,000 distinct CDR3 sequences, more than 10% seen once. As to time point: newly diagnosed GD, antithyroid drugs for less than 3 months. There was RNA extracted from PBMCs, and the TCR library was made from it. This same sample was also part of a study on T cells in Graves' hyperthyroidism and ophthalmopathy.

The specimen was peripheral blood mononuclear cells (PBMCs), collected at new diagnosis, from a patient treated with antithyroid drugs. Receptors were obtained from a woman in her 30s with Graves disease.

Ten or more counts support this clonotype. The rearrangement links TRBV20-1 to TRBJ2-3; D is undetermined. From germline, CDR1 is DFQATT and CDR2 SNEGSKA (reference sequence). The CDR3 is made up of 14 amino acids. V was pared by 6 bases and J by 0 bases, with 13 bases between. CDR3 region: CSARDAASTDTQYF. CDR3 DNA: TGCAGTGCCCGTGATGCGGCTAGCACAGATACGCAGTATTTT.

This clonotype was detected many times. V usage is TRBV6-2 or TRBV6-3 and J usage is TRBJ2-1, with 8 bases identical to TRBD1. The CDR3 runs 13 residues. The V gene end was trimmed by 4 bases and the J gene end by 7 bases; junction bases not matched to a gene: 3. The germline V gene encodes CDR1 MNHEY and CDR2 SVGEGT. In nucleotides, the CDR3 is TGTGCCAGCAGTTTAAACAGGGGGAATGAGCAGTTCTTC. It yields the protein CASSLNRGNEQFF.

The chain carries TRBV7-9 and TRBJ2-7; weak D call: TRBD2 (6 bases). The CDR3 loop spans 14 amino acids. Germline V gives CDR1 SEHNR, CDR2 FQNEAQ (reference sequence). The V end lost 4 bases, the J end lost 3 bases, and 13 bases lay between the germline ends. The CDR3 spells CASSYGAEGYEQYF. CDR3 coding DNA: TGTGCCAGCAGCTATGGCGCGGAGGGCTACGAGCAGTACTTC.

This clonotype was picked up many times. V gene TRBV6-5 combines with J gene TRBJ1-2; D unresolved. V was trimmed by 2 bases and J by 7 bases, leaving 14 bases between them. The germline V gene encodes CDR1 MNHEY and CDR2 SVGAGI. The CDR3 loop spans 14 amino acids. The CDR3 bases are TGTGCCAGCAGTTACGGAGGTGGGATTATTGGCTACACCTTC. This translates into CASSYGGGIIGYTF.

This clonotype has a handful of counts. The J gene is TRBJ2-1, the V gene TRBV6-9; 7 bases map to TRBD1. The V segment lost 4 bases and the J segment 7 bases; nucleotides outside the gene matches: 16. CDR3 size: 17 residues. Germline V gene data show CDR1 as MNHGY and CDR2 as SVAAGI. The CDR3, as DNA: TGTGCCAGCAGTTTTAGCTCGACAGGGTCTACGGGGAATGAGCAGTTCTTC. As protein: CASSFSSTGSTGNEQFF.

The chain carries TRBV19 and TRBJ2-4, with 11 bases fitting TRBD1. CDR1 and CDR2 from the germline V gene are LNHDA and SQIVND (reference sequence). This CDR3 has 15 residues. Trimming at V came to 4 bases and at J to 9 bases, leaving 8 bases not matched to a gene. CDR3 residues: CASSTGTGGEGIQYF. The CDR3 nucleotides read TGTGCCAGTAGTACCGGGACAGGGGGAGAGGGCATTCAGTACTTC. Filled out from reference TRBV19 and TRBJ2-4, the complete variable domain reads DGGITQSPKYLFRKEGQNVTLSCEQNLNHDAMYWYRQDPGQGLRLIYYSQIVNDFQKGDIAEGYSVSREKKESFPLTVTSAQKNPTAFYLCASSTGTGGEGIQYFGAGTRLSVL.

Note on this clonotype: Just one base apart from a much larger clone, this may be a read error. Likely a read error: the CDR3 ends without its conserved phenylalanine or tryptophan. The chain recombines TRBV5-1 with TRBJ2-1, with 7 nucleotides matching TRBD1. The V gene's germline CDR1 is SGHRS and CDR2 YFSETQ. This CDR3 is built from 17 residues. CDR3 sequence reads: CASSLALGRGMANEQFL. CDR3 DNA sequence: TGTGCCAGCAGCTTGGCTTTGGGCAGGGGGATGGCCAATGAGCAGTTCTTG.

This clonotype was found many times. The V gene is TRBV19, the J gene TRBJ1-2; TRBD1 is a possible D gene (5 bases). The V gene lost 9 bases and the J gene lost 3 bases, with 14 bases spanning the gap. The CDR3 has 13 residues. Per germline, CDR1 LNHDA and CDR2 SQIVND (reference sequence). Written as DNA, the CDR3 is TGTGCCAGCGCCCCGGGGACGGACTATGGCTACACCTTC. This codes for CASAPGTDYGYTF.

For this clonotype: With a far larger clone one base away, a read error is the likely cause. This sequence joins TRBV7-8 and TRBJ2-4; TRBD1 matches 7 bases. In germline, CDR1 is SGHVS, CDR2 FQNEAQ. This CDR3 region has 11 residues. For the CDR3, the DNA is TGTGCCAGCAGTAGAAGGGGGCGCATGCACTTC. Translated: CASSRRGRMHF.

This clonotype was found a few times. The V and J genes are TRBV4-3 and TRBJ2-2; possibly TRBD1 for D (6 bases). The V gene's germline CDR1 is LGHNA and CDR2 YSLEER. CDR3 size: 15 residues. With 1 base removed from V and 6 bases from J, the gap between germline ends came to 12 bases. CDR3 DNA: TGCGCCAGCAGCCAAGCTTCCAGGGGTCCCGGGGAGCTGTTTTTT. Its translation is CASSQASRGPGELFF.

This clonotype appeared many times. V usage is TRBV28 and J usage is TRBJ2-7, with D possibly TRBD2 on 6 matching bases. The germline CDR1 and CDR2 sequences are MDHEN and SYDVKM. V shed 3 bases and J shed 3 bases, with 18 bases lying between them. The CDR3 is made up of 16 amino acids. This CDR3 is CASSFPGGASVYEQYF. DNA for the CDR3: TGTGCCAGCAGTTTCCCCGGCGGGGCTAGCGTCTACGAGCAGTACTTC.

This clonotype was counted ten times or more. V usage is TRBV6-1 and J usage is TRBJ2-5; 8 positions match TRBD1. J was trimmed by 1 base and V by 6 bases; bases with no gene match: 7. Germline CDR1 and CDR2: MNHNS and SASEGT. The CDR3 is made up of 15 amino acids. DNA for the CDR3: TGTGCCAGCAGCTCCGGACAGGGACCCCAAGAGACCCAGTACTTC. This encodes CASSSGQGPQETQYF.

This clonotype occurred many times. This chain joins TRBV6-5 and TRBJ1-2, with D uncertain. The V end lost 0 bases, the J end lost 6 bases, and 20 bases lay between the germline ends. Per germline, CDR1 MNHEY and CDR2 SVGAGI. This CDR3 is built from 17 residues. The CDR3 here is CASSYSTGPSAIHGYTF. CDR3 nucleotides: TGTGCCAGCAGTTACTCGACCGGGCCCTCCGCGATACATGGCTACACCTTC.

This clonotype was recorded many times. This chain uses TRBV6-5 with TRBJ1-1; D gene unclear. V lost 2 bases and J 4 bases, leaving 8 bases between the germline ends. Germline values: CDR1 MNHEY, CDR2 SVGAGI. The CDR3 covers 13 residues. CDR3 coding DNA: TGTGCCAGCAGTTACAGAGACGGCACTGAAGCTTTCTTT. It specifies CASSYRDGTEAFF.

There are a few counts of this clonotype. The V gene is TRBV28, the J gene TRBJ2-7; weak D call: TRBD1 (6 bases). Trimming cost V 4 bases and J 4 bases, with 17 bases left between them. Germline V CDR1 and CDR2: MDHEN, SYDVKM. CDR3 length: 15 amino acids. CDR3 bases: TGTGCCAGCAGTTCTGGACAGACATCCTTTTACGAGCAGTACTTC. This translates into CASSSGQTSFYEQYF.

In this sample, this clonotype turned up many times. The V call is TRBV24-1, the J call TRBJ2-1; possibly TRBD2 for D (5 bases). The CDR3 is made up of 16 amino acids. V was shortened by 4 bases and J by 2 bases, with 14 bases between the two germline ends. Germline CDR1 reads KGHDR; CDR2 reads SFDVKD. The CDR3: CATSDAVGGAYNEQFF. The DNA for the CDR3 is TGTGCCACCAGTGACGCAGTTGGAGGCGCCTACAATGAGCAGTTCTTC.

This clonotype was seen many times. This chain joins TRBV11-1 and TRBJ2-3; D is perhaps TRBD1 (6 bases). V was shortened by 2 bases and J by 6 bases, with 18 bases between the two germline ends. Germline V gene sequence: CDR1 SGHAT, CDR2 FQDESV (reference sequence). CDR3 length equals 16 residues. The DNA of the CDR3 is TGTGCCAGCAGCTTAACCCCAGGGGCATGGGGGGATACGCAGTATTTT. This encodes CASSLTPGAWGDTQYF.

This chain connects TRBV18 to TRBJ2-7; 8 bases map to TRBD2. CDR3 length: 14 amino acids. V lost 4 bases to trimming and J lost 3 bases; unmatched junction nucleotides: 5. Looked up from germline, CDR1 is KGHSH and CDR2 is LQKENI. The CDR3 DNA follows: TGTGCCAGCTCACACGGGAGGGTGAACTACGAGCAGTACTTC. It is translated as CASSHGRVNYEQYF.

Worth noting for this clonotype: A read error is likely here: a far larger clone is one base away. V usage is TRBV2 and J usage is TRBJ2-1; 9 nucleotides align to TRBD2. The CDR3 totals 15 residues. Germline-derived CDR1 and CDR2 are SNHLY and FYNNEI. CDR3 residues: CASSLFSGRRNGQFF. The CDR3 DNA is TGTGCCAGCAGCTTATTTAGCGGGAGAAGAAATGGGCAGTTCTTC.

This clonotype was detected a few times. The chain combines TRBV5-1 with TRBJ2-1, with 9 bases fitting TRBD1. V lost 3 bases and J lost 4; bases outside the gene matches: 5. This CDR3 region has 15 residues. Germline V CDR1 and CDR2: SGHRS, YFSETQ. Written as DNA, the CDR3 is TGCGCCAGCAGCTCACAGGGGGCCCAGTACAATGAGCAGTTCTTC. Residues: CASSSQGAQYNEQFF.

This clonotype showed up just a few times. The chain recombines TRBV6-2 or TRBV6-3 with TRBJ2-7; D not certain. V was trimmed by 2 bases and J by 6 bases, leaving 14 bases between them. Germline V gene data show CDR1 as MNHEY and CDR2 as SVGEGT. This CDR3 region has 14 residues. The CDR3 DNA follows: TGTGCCAGCAGTTACACCCCAGCAGGTCTCGAGCAGTACTTC. Protein: CASSYTPAGLEQYF.

This clonotype was found a few times. A much larger clonotype is one base distant, so this may be a read error. This chain joins TRBV18 and TRBJ1-2; D call uncertain. The CDR3 spans 13 residues. V lost 3 bases and J 6 bases, leaving 11 bases between the germline ends. Per germline, CDR1 KGHSH and CDR2 LQKENI. CDR3 sequence: CASSPQVEHGYTF. Here the CDR3 DNA reads TGTGCCAGCTCACCGCAGGTGGAACATGGCTACACCTTC.

This clonotype has ten or more counts. This chain connects TRBV2 to TRBJ2-7, with D unresolved. Per germline, CDR1 SNHLY and CDR2 FYNNEI. CDR3 length: 13 residues. The V and J ends lost 5 bases and 2 bases respectively, with 10 bases between them. The CDR3 region is CASSRPETYEQYF. The CDR3 DNA reads TGTGCCAGCAGTAGGCCGGAAACCTACGAGCAGTACTTC.

This clonotype has a count of ten or more. The chain couples TRBV10-3 to TRBJ2-2, with D hard to call. Trimming shortened V by 2 bases and J by 4 bases, and 8 bases separated the two germline ends. This CDR3 region has 14 residues. Germline CDR1 reads ENHRY; CDR2 reads SYGVKD. CDR3 sequence: CAISEGFVTGELFF. As DNA, the CDR3 is TGTGCCATCAGTGAGGGCTTTGTCACCGGGGAGCTGTTTTTT.

CDR3 sequence (DNA): TGTGCCAGCAGTTCCTTCTCCAGGACTAGCGGGAGGAGAGGTCGGGAGACCCAGTACTTC. Translated: CASSSFSRTSGRRGRETQYF. The gene calls are TRBV28 and TRBJ2-5; 14 positions match TRBD2. Trimming took 4 bases from V and 5 from J; bases not matched to a gene: 18. Germline V lookup: CDR1 MDHEN, CDR2 SYDVKM. This CDR3 region has 20 residues.

In this sample, this clonotype turned up a few times. The CDR3 protein is CSAGQGARTEAFF. CDR3 coding DNA: TGCAGTGCCGGACAGGGGGCGAGGACTGAAGCTTTCTTT. The J gene is TRBJ1-1, the V gene TRBV20-1; 11 bases are a match to TRBD1. The germline V gene has CDR1 DFQATT and CDR2 SNEGSKA (reference sequence). V lost 6 bases and J lost 5; bases outside the gene matches: 5. This CDR3 has 13 amino acids.

This clonotype was observed at least ten times. This chain uses TRBV12-3 or TRBV12-4 with TRBJ1-5; no clear D. CDR3 length: 15 amino acids. V was clipped by 1 base and J by 2 bases, with 9 bases between them. The CDR3 spells CASSLGSRGNQPQHF. CDR3 DNA: TGTGCCAGCAGTTTAGGTTCGAGGGGCAATCAGCCCCAGCATTTT.

This clonotype showed up many times. The rearrangement uses TRBV14 and TRBJ1-4, with D maybe TRBD1 (5 bases). The CDR3 sequence is 13 residues long. Germline V gene data show CDR1 as SGHDN and CDR2 as FVKESK. V dropped 0 bases and J dropped 13 bases, with 12 bases sitting between them. CDR3 region: CASSQEPFGGLFF. The DNA for the CDR3 is TGTGCCAGCAGCCAAGAGCCCTTTGGGGGACTGTTTTTT. The variable domain in full, with the rest retrieved from reference TRBV14 and TRBJ1-4, is EAGVTQFPSHSVIEKGQTVTLRCDPISGHDNLYWYRRVMGKEIKFLLHFVKESKQDESGMPNNRFLAERTGGTYSTLKVQPAELEDSGVYFCASSQEPFGGLFFGSGTQLSVL.

This chain links TRBV6-2 or TRBV6-3 with TRBJ2-7; 8 nucleotides align to TRBD1. Germline CDR1 is MNHEY and CDR2 is SVGEGT. J was trimmed by 4 bases and V by 5 bases; bases with no gene match: 10. This CDR3 contains 15 residues. CDR3 in amino acids: CASSEATGVPYEQYF. Here the CDR3 DNA reads TGTGCCAGCAGTGAAGCGACAGGGGTACCTTACGAGCAGTACTTC.